These T cell receptor beta chains were read from a single sample in a study of post-analysis software for immune sequencing data. TCRdb analysed the PCR reads with MiXCR anew, one entry per CDR3 protein. This sample has approximately 150,000 distinct CDR3 sequences; about 30% occur once, and the top ten carry more than 1.3%. Sequencing was performed on blood. Every receptor here comes from a girl aged 5-17 years with multiple sclerosis. Both conserved end residues are part of each CDR3. Clone size is not always given. Where it is, it says once, few, many or a class for expanded clones.

j_call: TRBJ2-3; clone_size: once; v_call: TRBV2; cdr3_aa: CASSPWDRCTDTQYF
j_call: TRBJ2-1; clone_size: -; v_call: TRBV24-1; cdr3_aa: CATSDGGSAYNEQFF
j_call: TRBJ2-7; clone_size: -; v_call: TRBV5-1; cdr3_aa: CASSPGLPLYEQYF
j_call: TRBJ1-5; clone_size: -; v_call: TRBV4-1; cdr3_aa: CASSQGPSNQPQHF
j_call: TRBJ2-1; clone_size: few; v_call: TRBV25-1; cdr3_aa: CASSALAGPHNEQFF
j_call: TRBJ2-3; clone_size: -; v_call: TRBV5-1; cdr3_aa: CASSTYSTDTQYF
j_call: TRBJ1-1; clone_size: -; v_call: TRBV5-1; cdr3_aa: CASRPVGTGGTEAFF
j_call: TRBJ2-1; clone_size: many; v_call: TRBV15; cdr3_aa: CATSRVGRGTWHEQFF
j_call: TRBJ1-2; clone_size: many; v_call: TRBV9; cdr3_aa: CASSASFRDTRSDGYTF
j_call: TRBJ1-2; clone_size: -; v_call: TRBV12-3/TRBV12-4; cdr3_aa: CASTHRTGKDGYTF
j_call: TRBJ2-7; clone_size: many; v_call: TRBV6-5; cdr3_aa: CASSFQRKSSYEQYF
j_call: TRBJ1-1; clone_size: -; v_call: TRBV5-1; cdr3_aa: CASSPRPGGADTEAFF
j_call: TRBJ2-6; clone_size: -; v_call: TRBV6-5; cdr3_aa: CASWWEEAGANVRTF
j_call: TRBJ1-1; clone_size: -; v_call: TRBV7-6; cdr3_aa: CASRPGLNTEAFF
j_call: TRBJ1-2; clone_size: -; v_call: TRBV7-3; cdr3_aa: CASSLGGGNGYTF
j_call: TRBJ2-7; clone_size: once; v_call: TRBV5-1; cdr3_aa: CASILEASGRAYEQYF
j_call: TRBJ1-1; clone_size: -; v_call: TRBV5-1; cdr3_aa: CASSLAYQGSTEAFF
j_call: TRBJ2-7; clone_size: many; v_call: TRBV12-5; cdr3_aa: CASGPSTTAAEQYF
j_call: TRBJ1-2; clone_size: few; v_call: TRBV27; cdr3_aa: CASSLQGARTYGYTF
j_call: TRBJ2-5; clone_size: -; v_call: TRBV7-8; cdr3_aa: CASSPSRETQYF
j_call: TRBJ1-2; clone_size: -; v_call: TRBV5-4; cdr3_aa: CASSLANGRINYGYTF
j_call: TRBJ2-7; clone_size: -; v_call: TRBV14; cdr3_aa: CASSQLLRDRVFDEQYF
j_call: TRBJ2-5; clone_size: -; v_call: TRBV6-1; cdr3_aa: CASSSNDLERETQYF
j_call: TRBJ2-2; clone_size: few; v_call: TRBV15; cdr3_aa: CATSRGFGTGAANTGELFF
j_call: TRBJ1-5; clone_size: few; v_call: TRBV10-3; cdr3_aa: CATQEGGDNNQPQHF
j_call: TRBJ2-5; clone_size: -; v_call: TRBV18; cdr3_aa: CASSHGQAFQETQYF
j_call: TRBJ2-1; clone_size: many; v_call: TRBV6-4; cdr3_aa: CASSDSTGGYNEQFF
j_call: TRBJ2-1; clone_size: -; v_call: TRBV5-6; cdr3_aa: CASSPLRTEGLYNEQFF
j_call: TRBJ1-6; clone_size: -; v_call: TRBV21-1; cdr3_aa: CASSKVQQHFNSPLHF
j_call: TRBJ2-7; clone_size: -; v_call: TRBV20-1; cdr3_aa: CSARPRGNLYEQYF
j_call: TRBJ2-7; clone_size: few; v_call: TRBV7-2; cdr3_aa: CASSRGGGTPSSEQYF
j_call: TRBJ2-3; clone_size: -; v_call: TRBV7-2; cdr3_aa: CASSLVDRAADTQYF
j_call: TRBJ1-1; clone_size: few; v_call: TRBV12-3/TRBV12-4; cdr3_aa: CASSFGQGWNTEAFF
j_call: TRBJ1-1; clone_size: few; v_call: TRBV20-1; cdr3_aa: CSATKRLGGTEAFF
j_call: TRBJ1-2; clone_size: many; v_call: TRBV29-1; cdr3_aa: CSASREGTYGYTF
j_call: TRBJ2-1; clone_size: many; v_call: TRBV20-1; cdr3_aa: CSPLAGQSYNEQFF
j_call: TRBJ1-5; clone_size: few; v_call: TRBV6-1; cdr3_aa: CATRNEGRSNQPQHF
j_call: TRBJ2-1; clone_size: many; v_call: TRBV11-2; cdr3_aa: CASTYGAGGGTYNEQFF
j_call: TRBJ2-1; clone_size: -; v_call: TRBV20-1; cdr3_aa: CSARQRTSGRGEQFF
j_call: TRBJ2-5; clone_size: many; v_call: TRBV10-3; cdr3_aa: CAISGLAGGGQETRYF
j_call: TRBJ2-7; clone_size: few; v_call: TRBV20-1; cdr3_aa: CSARGLAGVEQYF
j_call: TRBJ2-1; clone_size: -; v_call: TRBV5-1; cdr3_aa: CASSPGTSGSGYNEQFF
j_call: TRBJ2-1; clone_size: -; v_call: TRBV12-3/TRBV12-4; cdr3_aa: CASSESGSNEQFF
j_call: TRBJ2-3; clone_size: few; v_call: TRBV28; cdr3_aa: CASSRTGGADTQYF
j_call: TRBJ2-1; clone_size: once; v_call: TRBV29-1; cdr3_aa: CSVERANSYNEQFF
j_call: TRBJ2-7; clone_size: many; v_call: TRBV7-9; cdr3_aa: CASSPGDIYEQYF
j_call: TRBJ1-3; clone_size: few; v_call: TRBV12-3/TRBV12-4; cdr3_aa: CASSLRGLGDTIYF
j_call: TRBJ2-3; clone_size: many; v_call: TRBV28; cdr3_aa: CASRQQGGITDTQYF
j_call: TRBJ2-7; clone_size: few; v_call: TRBV7-9; cdr3_aa: CASSSARGRRTSGYEQYF
j_call: TRBJ2-7; clone_size: -; v_call: TRBV3-1; cdr3_aa: CASSSIALEPQYF
j_call: TRBJ2-2; clone_size: -; v_call: TRBV6-5; cdr3_aa: CASSYSFGAGENTGELFF
j_call: TRBJ2-3; clone_size: few; v_call: TRBV7-3; cdr3_aa: CASSPAGGTQYF
j_call: TRBJ2-1; clone_size: -; v_call: TRBV20-1; cdr3_aa: CSAEQGNEQFF
j_call: TRBJ2-3; clone_size: many; v_call: TRBV7-6; cdr3_aa: CASSLQAGGITHTQYF
j_call: TRBJ2-7; clone_size: many; v_call: TRBV20-1; cdr3_aa: CSARGAGGYEQYF